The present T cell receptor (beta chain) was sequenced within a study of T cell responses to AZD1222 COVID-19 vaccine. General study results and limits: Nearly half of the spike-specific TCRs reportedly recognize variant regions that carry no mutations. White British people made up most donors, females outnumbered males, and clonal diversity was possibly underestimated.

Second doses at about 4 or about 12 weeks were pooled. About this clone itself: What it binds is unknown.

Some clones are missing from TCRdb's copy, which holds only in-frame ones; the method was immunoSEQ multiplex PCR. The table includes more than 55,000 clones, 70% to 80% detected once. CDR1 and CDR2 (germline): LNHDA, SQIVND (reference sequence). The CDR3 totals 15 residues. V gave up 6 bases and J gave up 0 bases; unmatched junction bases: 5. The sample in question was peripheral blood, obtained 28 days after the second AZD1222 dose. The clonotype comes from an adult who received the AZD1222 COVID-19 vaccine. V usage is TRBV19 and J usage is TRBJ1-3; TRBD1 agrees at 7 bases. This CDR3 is CASREPGGSGNTIYF. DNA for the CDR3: TGTGCCAGTAGAGAACCAGGGGGCTCTGGAAACACCATATATTTT. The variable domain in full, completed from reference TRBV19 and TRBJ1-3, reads DGGITQSPKYLFRKEGQNVTLSCEQNLNHDAMYWYRQDPGQGLRLIYYSQIVNDFQKGDIAEGYSVSREKKESFPLTVTSAQKNPTAFYLCASREPGGSGNTIYFGEGSWLTVV.